This note documents a single TCR beta chain sequence. The data were obtained in a study of shared clonotypes between healthy human individuals. Positive CCR7 selection of CD45RO-negative cells yielded the naive CD8 cells, and terminally differentiated effector memory CD45RA+ cells were excluded. The method was immunoSEQ multiplex PCR; TCRdb's version includes in-frame clones alone and lacks a portion of them. Of about 750,000 clones listed, nearly 95% are singletons. The V end was cut by 10 bases, the J end by 6 bases, with 22 bases between. Germline CDR1 MRHNA, CDR2 SNTAGT. The CDR3 consists of 15 residues.

The TCR comes from a man aged 30 to 45 in good health. The J gene is TRBJ1-5, the V gene TRBV6-4, with no clear D. The sample consisted of naive CD8+ T cells sorted from blood. CDR3 loop: CAKSDGPAFIQPQHF. Here the CDR3 DNA reads TGTGCCAAATCTGATGGACCCGCCTTTATTCAGCCCCAGCATTTT.